This entry features one TCR beta chain sequence. Its matching antigen is unknown. There are 14 residues in the CDR3. The ends were cut back, 1 base at V and 6 bases at J, with 13 bases in the middle. CDR1 is SGHTA and CDR2 is FQGNSA in the germline V gene. Via MiXCR, TCRdb re-called the reads, giving one row per CDR3 protein. This sample has tens of thousands of distinct CDR3 sequences, with roughly 20% found just once. The sample belongs to a study of T cell repertoires in cytomegalovirus infection. Study-wide context: Both CMV infection and a matching HLA type were indicated by public TCR beta signatures.

Study-wide results and caveats: Frequencies of public TCR beta families were cumulated, and this identified carriers of CMV plus the relevant HLA.

The chain links TRBV7-2 to TRBJ2-7; D tentatively fits TRBD1 or TRBD2 (5 bases each). This clonotype was sampled from a human donor in good health (CMV status not recorded). Some clones in this sample may be carry-over from other donors' samples. Sequenced material: CD8+ T cells from cultured PBMCs, taken from culture after CMV antigen stimulation. For the CDR3, the DNA is TGTGCCAGCAGCTTAGATCCGGGGCAGTTCGAGCAGTACTTC. Translated: CASSLDPGQFEQYF.